This TCR beta chain derives from a study of Graves' ophthalmopathy and Graves' hyperthyroidism. In germline, CDR1 is MGHRA, CDR2 YSYEKL. V was clipped by 1 base and J by 3 bases, with 13 bases between them. This CDR3 is built from 15 residues. Study findings and constraints: Most thyroid-expanded clonotypes exceeding 0.001 frequency were also found in blood.

The study amplified TCR beta CDR3 regions using RNA transcripts. In the first round, RT-PCR was carried out with HTBI primers, and a multiplex PCR formed the second round. TCRdb re-analysed the multiplex PCR reads in MiXCR, keeping a single row per CDR3 protein. Among 1 million to 1.3 million distinct CDR3 sequences listed, about two fifths were seen once. This clonotype was seen a few times. As yet, its antigen is unknown. This sequence was found in an adult man with Graves' hyperthyroidism. Input material: peripheral blood or thyroid tissue (not recorded which). The chain employs TRBV4-1 and TRBJ2-7; D possibly corresponds to TRBD1 (6 bases). As DNA, the CDR3 is TGCGCCAGCAGCCAAGTGGGGTTAGGGGGCTACGAGCAGTACTTC. Protein product: CASSQVGLGGYEQYF.